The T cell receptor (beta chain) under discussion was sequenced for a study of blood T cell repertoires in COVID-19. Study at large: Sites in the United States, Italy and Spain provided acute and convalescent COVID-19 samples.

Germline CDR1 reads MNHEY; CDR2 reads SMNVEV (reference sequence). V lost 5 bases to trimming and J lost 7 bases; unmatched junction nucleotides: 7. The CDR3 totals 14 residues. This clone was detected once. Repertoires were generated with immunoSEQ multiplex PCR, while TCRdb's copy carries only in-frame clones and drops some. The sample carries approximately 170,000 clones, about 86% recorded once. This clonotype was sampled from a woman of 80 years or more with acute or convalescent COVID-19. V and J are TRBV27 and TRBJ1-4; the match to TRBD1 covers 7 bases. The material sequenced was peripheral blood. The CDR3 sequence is CASSPDRVSEKLFF. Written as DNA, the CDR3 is TGTGCCAGCAGTCCCGACAGGGTTAGTGAAAAACTGTTTTTT.